The entry that follows covers one TCR beta chain sequence. The antigen remains undetermined. Individual cDNA molecules in this library carried unique molecular identifiers. Via MiXCR, TCRdb re-called the RACE reads, giving one row per CDR3 protein. The sample consists of some 340,000 distinct CDR3 sequences, around 7% of them appearing once. The data were obtained in a study of human T cells and chemical hapten exposure. Overall study: Largely, small differences in pooled library volume made per-sample TCR yields vary. General observations from the study: It was expanded TCRs that formed significantly more large CDR3 similarity clusters than controls did.

Stated time point: patch test 1, 2 weeks after DPC sensitization. Treatment given: therapeutic diphenylcyclopropenone sensitization with weekly scalp DPC. This TCR derives from a woman aged 18-30 years with alopecia areata. Some clones in this sample may be carry-over from other donors' samples. Specimen: whole blood, collected in connection with sensitization to the hapten diphenylcyclopropenone (DPC).

CDR3 bases: TGTGCCAGCAGTCCGGTCCCCTTGACTAGCGGGGGAATTGAGACCCAGTACTTC. Residues: CASSPVPLTSGGIETQYF. The chain recombines TRBV27 with TRBJ2-5; 12 bases map to TRBD2. The CDR3 is made up of 18 amino acids. Germline V CDR1 and CDR2: MNHEY, SMNVEV (reference sequence). The J segment lost 5 bases and the V segment lost 5 bases, leaving 15 bases of the junction unmatched.